This T cell receptor beta chain was sequenced during a study of Graves' ophthalmopathy and Graves' hyperthyroidism. Study overall: Peripheral blood was collected at initial diagnosis, before any treatment.

CDR1 and CDR2 (germline): MNHEY, SVGEGT. This CDR3 spans 13 amino acids. V lost 8 bases to trimming and J lost 4 bases, with 14 bases between them. TCR beta CDR3 amplification used RNA transcripts. HTBI primers served in a first-round RT-PCR, which a second-round multiplex PCR followed. TCRdb independently ran MiXCR on the multiplex PCR reads; one entry per CDR3 protein. The repertoire holds some 400,000 distinct CDR3 sequences, with 15% to 20% as singletons. With respect to this clonotype: Antigen unknown.

A duration under 3 months, NOSPECS ≥4, CAS ≥3 and moderate-to-severe activity characterized the donors with ophthalmopathy. It was on clinical symptoms, serum thyroxine, TRAb, thyroid ultrasound and orbital computed tomography that diagnosis relied. Study-level points and caveats: Most clonotypes expanded in thyroid above 0.001 frequency were present in blood too.

Specimen: peripheral blood. The gene calls are TRBV6-2 or TRBV6-3 and TRBJ1-1, with D hard to call. The TCR sequence derives from a woman under 30 with Graves' ophthalmopathy. In DNA, the CDR3 is TGTGCCAGCTACGAAAAAGGCAGCACTGAAGCTTTCTTT. It specifies CASYEKGSTEAFF.